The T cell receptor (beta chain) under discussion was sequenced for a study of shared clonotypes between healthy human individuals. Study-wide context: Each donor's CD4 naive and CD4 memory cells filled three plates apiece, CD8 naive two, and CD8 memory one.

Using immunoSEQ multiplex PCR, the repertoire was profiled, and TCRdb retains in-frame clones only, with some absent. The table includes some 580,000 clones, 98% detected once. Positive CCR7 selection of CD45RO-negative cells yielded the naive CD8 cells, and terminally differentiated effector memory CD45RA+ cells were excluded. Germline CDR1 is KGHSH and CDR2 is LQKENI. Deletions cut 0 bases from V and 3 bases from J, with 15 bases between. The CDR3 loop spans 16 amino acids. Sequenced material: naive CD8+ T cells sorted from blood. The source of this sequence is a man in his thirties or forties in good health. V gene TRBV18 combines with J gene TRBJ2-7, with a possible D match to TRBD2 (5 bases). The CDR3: CASSPPGRGADYEQYF. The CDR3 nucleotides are TGTGCCAGCTCACCACCCGGACGTGGAGCGGACTACGAGCAGTACTTC. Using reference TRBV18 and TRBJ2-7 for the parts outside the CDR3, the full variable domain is NAGVMQNPRHLVRRRGQEARLRCSPMKGHSHVYWYRQLPEEGLKFMVYLQKENIIDESGMPKERFSAEFPKEGPSILRIQQVVRGDSAAYFCASSPPGRGADYEQYFGPGTRLTVT.